This TCR beta chain was identified during a study of vaccination effects on CD4 cells after COVID-19. Turning to this clone: Its antigen is currently unknown.

ViraFEST expansion of antigen-specific CD4+ T cells with viral peptide pools preceded sequencing. Isolation of CD4+ T cells took place after more than 9 days of culture. The individual was infected with SARS-CoV-2 between March and December 2020, as confirmed by PCR. The repertoire was sequenced with immunoSEQ multiplex PCR; TCRdb's copy has only in-frame clones and lacks some. Of tens of thousands of clones in the sample, about two thirds are singletons; the top ten hold approximately 15%. The CDR3 has 13 amino acids. Per the germline V gene, CDR1 is KGHSH and CDR2 is LQKENI. The ends were cut back, 3 bases at V and 4 bases at J, with 8 bases in the middle.

The chain has TRBV18 and TRBJ2-3, with D maybe TRBD2 (6 bases). The TCR was taken from a human donor who had a prior SARS-CoV-2 infection. The sample consisted of CD4+ T cells from PBMCs cultured with HCoV-NL63 spike peptides, taken before COVID-19 vaccination. The CDR3, as DNA: TGTGCCAGCTCACCGGACTACTCAGATACGCAGTATTTT. Its protein product is CASSPDYSDTQYF.